The clone carrying this T cell receptor beta chain was counted once. Its antigen is currently unknown. A multiplex PCR was run with 60 Vbeta primers and 13 Jbeta primers. Method: immunoSEQ multiplex PCR; TCRdb's copy keeps in-frame clones and lacks some. The sample includes 170,000 or so clones, around 80% of them seen just once. The sample belongs to a study of cytomegalovirus exposure and HLA in healthy donors. At the level of the study: Unique TCRs from HLA-typed donors, 70 million to 85 million of them, were held in an early data release.

Germline V gives CDR1 SGDLS, CDR2 YYNGEE. The CDR3 sequence is 17 residues long. The ends were cut back, 0 bases at V and 3 bases at J, with 15 bases in the middle. Study results and caveats: With DRB1 most and HLA-C fewest, TCR association rates differed between HLA loci in a later analysis.

J is TRBJ1-4 and V is TRBV9, with D possibly TRBD1 on 6 matching bases. The receptor comes from a woman between 50 and 59 years old in good health and CMV-seropositive. The sequenced material came from PBMCs. The CDR3, as DNA: TGTGCCAGCAGCGTAGGCGGGGGCCAGGGTGCTAATGAAAAACTGTTTTTT. It yields the protein CASSVGGGQGANEKLFF. Based on the CDR3 plus reference TRBV9 and TRBJ1-4, the full variable domain is DSGVTQTPKHLITATGQRVTLRCSPRSGDLSVYWYQQSLDQGLQFLIQYYNGEERAKGNILERFSAQQFPDLHSELNLSSLELGDSALYFCASSVGGGQGANEKLFFGSGTQLSVL.